Given below is one T cell receptor beta chain in context. The specificity of this receptor is unknown. Qualities for individual bases were not recorded, and no much larger clone is one base off. These data come from a study of blood T cell repertoires in COVID-19 (dated by TCRdb to the early 2020s). In terms of the full investigation: Samples covering the acute and convalescent phases of COVID-19 were provided by collaborators in the United States, Italy and Spain. Samples came from the ongoing ImmuneRACE study (first 160 participants) plus 1,254 subjects from 6 global collaborators. The material from the prospective study consisted of cDNA or gDNA derived from T cells, B-cell-depleted T cells, or PBMCs. A de-identified subject ID, COVID-19 status, age in years and sex were almost always included in the sample metadata. Deeply sampled blood TCRbeta repertoires from subjects exposed to, actively infected with, or recovered from COVID-19 were included in the dataset. The repertoires were released in a freely available public database meant as a resource for research on the immune response to SARS-CoV-2. Where HLA class I and class II types were available, the types were taken from metadata supplied by the sample provider, not from assay-based typing.

Counted from cysteine to phenylalanine, this CDR3 has 14 amino acids. CDR3 DNA only is kept here, 42 bases in frame from base 1. V gives up 3 bases and J gives up 4 bases, and the segment between their germline ends measures 15 bases. The germline V gene (reference sequence) supplies CDR1 GTSNPN and CDR2 SVGIG. The immunoSEQ Assay, a bias-controlled multiplex PCR, was used to amplify TCRbeta CDR3 regions from genomic DNA. Turning to the authors' computational methods: Within the assay, amplification of reference gene primers was used to estimate how many nucleated cells each sample contained. To quantify the absolute abundance of each unique TCRbeta CDR3 rearrangement, sequence reads were collapsed and filtered. For each sample, productive Simpson clonality was calculated by taking the square root of Simpson's diversity index across productive rearrangements. The source is immuneACCESS, and TCRdb retained only in-frame sequences with V and J called. Part of the clones is not carried over; for the studies checked, unresolved V genes explain less than half of this, and the remainder is unexplained. V, J and clone size are taken as reported in that table, and D and trimming were inferred from the DNA itself. The sample table contains around 87,000 clones; only one count was recorded for more than 65% of them. Of the sample, about 16% falls within the top ten clones.

General findings and caveats noted by the study authors: The quantity of clinical and demographic metadata differed by source and by participant and was supplied without curation.

The collaborating institutions used their own protocols to collect whole blood in K2EDTA tubes. Collaborator samples were shipped for TCRbeta analysis as frozen whole blood, isolated PBMCs, or DNA extracted from either sample type. The clonotype was recovered from a human donor in a cohort sampled during active COVID-19. This receptor chain uses TRBV30 and TRBJ1-1; TRBD1 is perhaps the D gene, given 6 matching bases. The specimen was peripheral blood. The CDR3 in this case is CAWSATGLGTEAFF. The DNA sequence is given as TGTGCCTGGAGCGCCACAGGGTTGGGCACTGAAGCTTTCTTT.